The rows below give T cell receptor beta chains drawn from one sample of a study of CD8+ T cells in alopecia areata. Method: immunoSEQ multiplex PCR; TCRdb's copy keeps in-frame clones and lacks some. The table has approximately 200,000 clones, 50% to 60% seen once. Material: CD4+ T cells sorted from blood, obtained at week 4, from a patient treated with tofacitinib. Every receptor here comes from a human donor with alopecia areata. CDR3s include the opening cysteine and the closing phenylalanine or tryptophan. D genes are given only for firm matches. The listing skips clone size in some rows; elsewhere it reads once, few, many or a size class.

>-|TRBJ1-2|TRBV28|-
TGTGCCAGCAGCCTAACAGGGACGGGCGATGGCTACACCTTC
CASSLTGTGDGYTF
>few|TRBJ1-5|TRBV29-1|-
TGCAGCGTTGAAGGGGTGTCGGGGCAGCCCCAGCATTTT
CSVEGVSGQPQHF
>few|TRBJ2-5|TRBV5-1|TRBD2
TGCGCCAGCAGCACTAGCGGGGGAGGGGAGACCCAGTACTTC
CASSTSGGGETQYF
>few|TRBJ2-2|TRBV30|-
TGTGCCTGCTTACAGAGGGCCGACACCGGGGAGCTGTTTTTT
CACLQRADTGELFF
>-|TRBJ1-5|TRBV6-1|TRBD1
TGTGCCAGCGCTAGGACAGGGCTATCCAATCAGCCCCAGCATTTT
CASARTGLSNQPQHF
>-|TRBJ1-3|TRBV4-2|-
TGTGCCAGCAGACCCCAAGCTCCTGGAAACACCATATATTTT
CASRPQAPGNTIYF
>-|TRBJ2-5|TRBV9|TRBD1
TGTGCCAGCAGCGCATCCGGGACAGGGATCCAAGAGACCCAGTACTTC
CASSASGTGIQETQYF
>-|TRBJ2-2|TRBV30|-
TGTGCCTGGAGTGTACAGGGTGCCGGGGAGCTGTTTTTT
CAWSVQGAGELFF
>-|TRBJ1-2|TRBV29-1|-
TGCAGCGTTGAAGAGAGAGTGACCTCCTATGGCTACACCTTC
CSVEERVTSYGYTF
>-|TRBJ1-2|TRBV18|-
TGTGCCAGCTCACCATCACTGGAGGATGGCTACACCTTC
CASSPSLEDGYTF
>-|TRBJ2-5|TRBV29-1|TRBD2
TGCAGCGTTGAAGGTAGCGGGGGGGAGACCCAGTACTTC
CSVEGSGGETQYF
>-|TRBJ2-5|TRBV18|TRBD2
TGTGCCAGCTCACCCGGCAGCGGGGGCCTCCAAGAGACCCAGTACTTC
CASSPGSGGLQETQYF
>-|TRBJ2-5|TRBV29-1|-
TGCAGCGCCTCGAGGTCTTCCCAAGAGACCCAGTACTTC
CSASRSSQETQYF
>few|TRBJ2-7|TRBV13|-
TGTGCCAGCAGCGCGACGGAAGCCTACGAGCAGTACTTC
CASSATEAYEQYF
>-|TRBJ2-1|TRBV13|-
TGTGCCAGCAGCTTCCCGGGTAGAGAGCAGTTCTTC
CASSFPGREQFF
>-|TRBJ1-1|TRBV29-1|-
TGCAGCGGCCGACGGTCCACTGAAGCTTTCTTT
CSGRRSTEAFF
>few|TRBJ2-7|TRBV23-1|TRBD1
TGCGCCAGCAGTCGATCCCTGACTGGGACAGGGGTCTACGAGCAGTACTTC
CASSRSLTGTGVYEQYF
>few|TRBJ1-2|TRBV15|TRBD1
TGTGCCACCAGCAGAGATCGGCTGGGCACAGGGGATGGCTACACCTTC
CATSRDRLGTGDGYTF
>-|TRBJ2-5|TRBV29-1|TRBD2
TGCAGCGTGGGGACTAGCGGGGTGGAGACCCAGTACTTC
CSVGTSGVETQYF
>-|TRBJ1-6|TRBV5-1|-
TGCGCCAGCAGCTCGGAGGACCCCGGGAATTCACCCCTCCACTTT
CASSSEDPGNSPLHF
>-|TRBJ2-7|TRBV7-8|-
TGTGCCAGCAGCTTCAGGAGGTACGGCTCCTACGAGCAGTACTTC
CASSFRRYGSYEQYF
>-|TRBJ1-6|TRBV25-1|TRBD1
TGTGCCAGCAGTGACCCCAGGACAGGGAGGAATTCACCCCTCCACTTT
CASSDPRTGRNSPLHF
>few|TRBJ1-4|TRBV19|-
TGTGCCAGCGCCGACAGTGGGAGGTCTAATGAAAAACTGTTTTTT
CASADSGRSNEKLFF
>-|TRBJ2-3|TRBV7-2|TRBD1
TGTGCCAGCAGCTCCCCGGACAGGCTGGATACGCAGTATTTT
CASSSPDRLDTQYF
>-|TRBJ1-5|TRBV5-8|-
TGTGCCAGCAGCTTGGGGGGGGCGCGCAATCAGCCCCAGCATTTT
CASSLGGARNQPQHF
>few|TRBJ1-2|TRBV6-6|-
TGTGCCAGCAAAGTCGCTGGAGACGGCTACACCTTC
CASKVAGDGYTF
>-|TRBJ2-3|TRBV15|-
TGTGCCACCAGCAGGGGTAGCGGCACAGATACGCAGTATTTT
CATSRGSGTDTQYF
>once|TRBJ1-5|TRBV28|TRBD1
TGTGCCAGCGTACCGACAGGGACGGGACAGCCCCAGCATTTT
CASVPTGTGQPQHF
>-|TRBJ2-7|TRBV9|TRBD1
TGTGCCAGCAGCGTAGAGGGACAGAAGCCCTACGAGCAGTACTTC
CASSVEGQKPYEQYF
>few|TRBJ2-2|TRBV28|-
TGTGCCAGCAGTTTACGCACCGGGGAGCTGTTTTTT
CASSLRTGELFF
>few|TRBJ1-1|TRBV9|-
TGTGCCAGCAGCGTGACAGTAGGGTCCACTGAAGCTTTCTTT
CASSVTVGSTEAFF
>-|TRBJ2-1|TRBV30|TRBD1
TGTGCCTGGGCCGGGACAGGCTACAATGAGCAGTTCTTC
CAWAGTGYNEQFF
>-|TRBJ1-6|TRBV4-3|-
TGCGCCAGCAGCCAAGACACCCGGCCCTCTAATTCACCCCTCCACTTT
CASSQDTRPSNSPLHF
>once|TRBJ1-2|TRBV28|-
TGTGCCAGCAGTTTGCAAGACAGGATGGGCTATGGCTACACCTTC
CASSLQDRMGYGYTF
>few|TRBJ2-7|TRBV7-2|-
TGTGCCAGCAGCTTCGCAGGGCTCCCCGAGCAGTACTTC
CASSFAGLPEQYF
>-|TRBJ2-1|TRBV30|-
TGTGCCTGGGGGTCTGAGTGGGGTTTCTCCTACAATGAGCAGTTCTTC
CAWGSEWGFSYNEQFF
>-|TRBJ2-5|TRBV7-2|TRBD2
TGTGCCAGCAGCGGAACTAGCGGGGGTATAGAGACCCAGTACTTC
CASSGTSGGIETQYF
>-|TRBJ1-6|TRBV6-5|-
TGTGCCAGCAGTTGGACCGCAGGGGAGGATTCACCCCTCCACTTT
CASSWTAGEDSPLHF
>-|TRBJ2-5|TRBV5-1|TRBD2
TGCGCCAGCAGCTTGGACGGGGGGGACCGCCAAGAGACCCAGTACTTC
CASSLDGGDRQETQYF
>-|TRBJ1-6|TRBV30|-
TGTGCCTGGACAAGGGCCTTGTGGCAGGCTAATTCACCCCTCCACTTT
CAWTRALWQANSPLHF
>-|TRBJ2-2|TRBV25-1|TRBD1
TGTGCCAGCAGTTCCGGGACAGGGGACACCGGGGAGCTGTTTTTT
CASSSGTGDTGELFF
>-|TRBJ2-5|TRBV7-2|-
TGTGCCAGCAGCTTAAATGGGGAGACCCAGTACTTC
CASSLNGETQYF
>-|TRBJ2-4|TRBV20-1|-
TGCAGTGCTGGGGAGGACATTCAGTACTTC
CSAGEDIQYF
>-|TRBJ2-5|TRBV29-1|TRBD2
TGCAGCGTTGAGGGGCGTGGGGAGGGGGAGACCCAGTACTTC
CSVEGRGEGETQYF
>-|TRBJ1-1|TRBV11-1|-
TGTGCCAGCAGCTTAGCCCGAGGGAGCACTGAAGCTTTCTTT
CASSLARGSTEAFF
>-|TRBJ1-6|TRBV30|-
TGTGCCTGGAGTGTAGGCAGGATCAATTCACCCCTCCACTTT
CAWSVGRINSPLHF
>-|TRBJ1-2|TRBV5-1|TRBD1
TGCGCCAGCAGCTTGGAAAGGACAGGGAACTATGGCTACACCTTC
CASSLERTGNYGYTF
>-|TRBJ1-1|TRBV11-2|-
TGTGCCAGCAGCTTTGCCGGATTGAACACTGAAGCTTTCTTT
CASSFAGLNTEAFF
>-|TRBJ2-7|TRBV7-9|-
TGTGCCAGCAGCTTTTCCCGTACACCCTCCGGACTTGGGGTGCAGTACTTC
CASSFSRTPSGLGVQYF
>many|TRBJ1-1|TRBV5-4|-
TGTGCCAGCAGCGACAGAGTGAACACTGAAGCTTTCTTT
CASSDRVNTEAFF
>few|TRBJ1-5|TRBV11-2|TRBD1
TGTGCCAGCAGCTTGGACAGGGCAAATCAGCCCCAGCATTTT
CASSLDRANQPQHF